A single sample gave rise to the 8 T cell receptor beta chains below, sequenced in a study of T cell responses to AZD1222 COVID-19 vaccine. Profiled with immunoSEQ multiplex PCR; TCRdb holds only in-frame clones, not every one. The data show approximately 60,000 clones, around 88% seen once. Sequencing was performed on peripheral blood, taken 28 days after the second AZD1222 dose. These TCRs come from an adult who received the AZD1222 COVID-19 vaccine.

This clone was recorded once. The gene calls are TRBV24-1 and TRBJ2-5, with 10 nucleotides matching TRBD2. The CDR3 loop spans 17 amino acids. Germline V lookup: CDR1 KGHDR, CDR2 SFDVKD. V lost 8 bases to trimming and J lost 4 bases; unmatched junction nucleotides: 15. The CDR3 DNA sequence: TGTGCCACCACGGGGGCTAGCGGGAGTCAGGGGGGAGAGACCCAGTACTTC. Translated, it gives CATTGASGSQGGETQYF.

The V call is TRBV10-3, the J call TRBJ1-2; D remains ambiguous. Germline V lookup: CDR1 ENHRY, CDR2 SYGVKD. V was cut by 9 bases and J by 3 bases, with 11 bases left in between. This CDR3 has 12 residues. The CDR3 reads CAITAADYGYTF. CDR3 nucleotides: TGTGCCATAACCGCGGCCGACTATGGCTACACCTTC.

This clone has only one observation. The V gene is TRBV28, the J gene TRBJ2-7; possibly TRBD1 for D (6 bases). V gave up 9 bases and J gave up 3 bases, with 18 bases separating them. The germline CDR1 and CDR2 sequences are MDHEN and SYDVKM. This CDR3 comprises 14 residues. CDR3: CASRGSTEGYEQYF. In nucleotides, the CDR3 is TGTGCCAGTAGGGGGAGCACAGAGGGCTACGAGCAGTACTTC.

This chain connects TRBV4-2 to TRBJ1-3; D uncertain. The CDR3 is 16 residues long. In germline, CDR1 is LGHNA, CDR2 YNFKEQ. Trimming removed 0 bases from V and 4 bases from J, with 13 bases in between. The CDR3 DNA reads TGTGCCAGCAGCCAAGATGGGCCTGCTGGGGGAAACACCATATATTTT. Amino acid sequence: CASSQDGPAGGNTIYF.

The chain is built from TRBV5-1 and TRBJ2-5, with a tentative D call TRBD1 (5 bases). Trimming stripped 4 bases from V and 2 bases from J, with 15 bases between. The CDR3 is 15 residues long. CDR1 and CDR2 (germline): SGHRS, YFSETQ. The CDR3 coding sequence is TGCGCCAGCAGCCAAGGTCAGGGTCCACAAGAGACCCAGTACTTC. Its protein product is CASSQGQGPQETQYF.

The chain recombines TRBV2 with TRBJ1-1; D unclear. V lost 5 bases to trimming and J lost 1 base, with 8 bases between them. The CDR3 covers 13 residues. Germline CDR1 SNHLY, CDR2 FYNNEI. The CDR3 spells CASSLTANTEAFF. The CDR3 DNA is TGTGCCAGCAGTCTGACGGCGAACACTGAAGCTTTCTTT. The entire variable domain, with the rest obtained from reference TRBV2 and TRBJ1-1, is as follows: EPEVTQTPSHQVTQMGQEVILRCVPISNHLYFYWYRQILGQKVEFLVSFYNNEISEKSEIFDDQFSVERPDGSNFTLKIRSTKLEDSAMYFCASSLTANTEAFFGQGTRLTVV.

The sample holds one count of this clone. The rearrangement uses TRBV7-6 and TRBJ1-3; D not resolved. The V end was cut by 2 bases, the J end by 0 bases, with 11 bases between. The germline V gene has CDR1 SGHVS and CDR2 FNYEAQ. This CDR3 is built from 16 residues. The chain's CDR3 is CASSLTQLVSGNTIYF. CDR3 in DNA: TGTGCCAGCAGCTTAACCCAACTAGTCTCTGGAAACACCATATATTTT.

The chain combines TRBV11-3 with TRBJ2-1; unclear D gene. CDR1 and CDR2 (germline): SGHNT, YENEEA. The CDR3 is 13 amino acids. Between the trimmed V and J ends, which lost 1 base and 9 bases, there was a span of 10 bases. This chain's CDR3 is CASSLVFSSEQFF. The DNA of the CDR3 is TGTGCCAGCAGCTTAGTTTTTAGTTCTGAGCAGTTCTTC.